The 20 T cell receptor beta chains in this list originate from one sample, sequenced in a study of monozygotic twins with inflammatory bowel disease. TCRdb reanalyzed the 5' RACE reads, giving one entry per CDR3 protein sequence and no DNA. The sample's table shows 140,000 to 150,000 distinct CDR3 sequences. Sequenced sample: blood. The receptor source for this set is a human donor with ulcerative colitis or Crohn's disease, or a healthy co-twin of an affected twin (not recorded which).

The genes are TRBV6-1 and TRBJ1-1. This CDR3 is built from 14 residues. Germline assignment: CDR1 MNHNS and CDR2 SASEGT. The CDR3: CASTGTTTNTEAFF.

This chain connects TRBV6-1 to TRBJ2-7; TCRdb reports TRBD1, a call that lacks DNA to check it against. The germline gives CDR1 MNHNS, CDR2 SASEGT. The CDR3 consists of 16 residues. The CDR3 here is CASRRRTGTHSYEQYF.

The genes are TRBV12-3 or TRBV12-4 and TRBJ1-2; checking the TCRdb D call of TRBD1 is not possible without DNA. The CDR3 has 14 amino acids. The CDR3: CASSLAGPGYGYTF.

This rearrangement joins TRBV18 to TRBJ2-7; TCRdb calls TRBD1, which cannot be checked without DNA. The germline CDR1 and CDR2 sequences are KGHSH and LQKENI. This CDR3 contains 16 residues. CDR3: CASSPAVGHLLYEQYF.

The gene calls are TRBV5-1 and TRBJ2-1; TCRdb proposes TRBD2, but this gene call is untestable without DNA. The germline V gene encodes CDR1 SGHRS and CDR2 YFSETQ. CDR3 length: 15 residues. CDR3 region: CASSLSVADYNEQFF.

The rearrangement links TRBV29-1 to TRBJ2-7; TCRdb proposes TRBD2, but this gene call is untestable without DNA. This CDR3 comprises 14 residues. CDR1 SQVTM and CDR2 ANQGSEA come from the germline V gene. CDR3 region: CSVEKWEGSYEQYF.

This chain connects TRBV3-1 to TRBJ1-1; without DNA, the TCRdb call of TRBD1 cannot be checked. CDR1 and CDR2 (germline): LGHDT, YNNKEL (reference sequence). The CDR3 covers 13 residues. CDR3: CASSTGPGTEAFF.

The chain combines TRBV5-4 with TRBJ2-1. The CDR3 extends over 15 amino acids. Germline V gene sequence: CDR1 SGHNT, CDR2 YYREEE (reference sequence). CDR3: CASSGRTQAINEQFF.

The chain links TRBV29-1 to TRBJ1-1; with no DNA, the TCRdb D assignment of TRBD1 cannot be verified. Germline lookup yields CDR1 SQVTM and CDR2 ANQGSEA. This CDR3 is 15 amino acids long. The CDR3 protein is CSVEGAGERSTEAFF. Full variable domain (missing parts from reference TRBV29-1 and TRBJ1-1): SAVISQKPSRDICQRGTSLTIQCQVDSQVTMMFWYRQQPGQSLTLIATANQGSEATYESGFVIDKFPISRPNLTFSTLTVSNMSPEDSSIYLCSVEGAGERSTEAFFGQGTRLTVV.

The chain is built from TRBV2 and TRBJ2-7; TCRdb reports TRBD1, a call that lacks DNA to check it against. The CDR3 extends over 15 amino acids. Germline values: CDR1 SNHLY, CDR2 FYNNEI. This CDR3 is CASRAGTGGKYEQYF. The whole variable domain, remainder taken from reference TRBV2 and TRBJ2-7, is EPEVTQTPSHQVTQMGQEVILRCVPISNHLYFYWYRQILGQKVEFLVSFYNNEISEKSEIFDDQFSVERPDGSNFTLKIRSTKLEDSAMYFCASRAGTGGKYEQYFGPGTRLTVT.

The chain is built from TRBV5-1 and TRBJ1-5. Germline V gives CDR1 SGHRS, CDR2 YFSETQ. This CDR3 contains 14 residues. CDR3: CASSLIPNNQPQHF.

CDR3 residues: CASSSATFPNQPQHF. This chain links TRBV7-9 with TRBJ1-5; TCRdb selects TRBD1, and the lack of DNA leaves this call unchecked. Germline V gene data show CDR1 as SEHNR and CDR2 as FQNEAQ (reference sequence). There are 15 residues in the CDR3.

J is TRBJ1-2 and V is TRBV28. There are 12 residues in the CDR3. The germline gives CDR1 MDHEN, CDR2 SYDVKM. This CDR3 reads CASSLPNYGYTF.

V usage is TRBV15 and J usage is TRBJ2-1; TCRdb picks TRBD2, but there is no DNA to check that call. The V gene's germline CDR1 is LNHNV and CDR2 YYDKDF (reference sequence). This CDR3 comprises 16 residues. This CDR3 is CATSREGTSVHNEQFF.

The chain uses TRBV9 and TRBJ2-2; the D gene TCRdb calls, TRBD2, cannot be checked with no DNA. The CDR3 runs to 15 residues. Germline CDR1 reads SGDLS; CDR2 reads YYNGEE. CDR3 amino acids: CASSVEGGPPGELFF.

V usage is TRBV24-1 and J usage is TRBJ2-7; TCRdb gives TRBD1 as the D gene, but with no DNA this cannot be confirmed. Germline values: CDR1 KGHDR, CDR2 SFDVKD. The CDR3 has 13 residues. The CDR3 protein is CATSDLRGDEQYF.

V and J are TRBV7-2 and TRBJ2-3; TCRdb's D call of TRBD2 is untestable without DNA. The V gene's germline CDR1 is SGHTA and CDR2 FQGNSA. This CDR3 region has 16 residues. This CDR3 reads CASSLVPSGHTDTQYF.

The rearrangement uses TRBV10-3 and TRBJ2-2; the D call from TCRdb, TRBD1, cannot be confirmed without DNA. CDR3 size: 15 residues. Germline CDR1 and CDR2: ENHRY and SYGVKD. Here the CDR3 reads CAISAGGANTGELFF.

CDR3 loop: CSVDVGPSNEQFF. The chain has TRBV29-1 and TRBJ2-1; as DNA is missing, the TRBD1 call by TCRdb cannot be tested. The CDR3 runs to 13 residues. CDR1 is SQVTM, CDR2 ANQGSEA, per germline.

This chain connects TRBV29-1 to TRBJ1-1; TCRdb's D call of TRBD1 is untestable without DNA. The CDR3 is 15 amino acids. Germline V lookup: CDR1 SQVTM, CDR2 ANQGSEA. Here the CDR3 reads CSVEDQGKDSREAFF.